This is a list of T cell receptor beta chains from one sample in a study of early T cells in non-severe SARS-CoV-2 infection. Using its own MiXCR run on the 5' RACE reads, TCRdb lists one record per CDR3 protein. The sample shows 80,000 or so distinct CDR3 sequences, about 14% of them seen only once. The sample taken for sequencing was whole blood. The origin of the receptors is an adult who was a healthcare worker with PCR-confirmed SARS-CoV-2 infection or an uninfected control (not recorded which). Both conserved end residues are part of each CDR3. The D gene is left open where the match is weak. Not all rows give a size; the values are once, few, many and, for expanded clones, a class.

V gene	J gene	D gene	clone size	CDR3 length	CDR3 DNA	CDR3 protein
TRBV11-2	TRBJ2-4	.	.	16	TGTGCCAGCAGCCCCATTTTGGGGAGGATGGAAAACATTCAGTACTTC	CASSPILGRMENIQYF
TRBV20-1	TRBJ2-1	TRBD1	many	15	TGCAGTGCTCGACTACGGACAGGGCTTTTCAATGAGCAGTTCTTC	CSARLRTGLFNEQFF
TRBV7-9	TRBJ1-4	.	many	12	TGTGCCAGCAGCTTGTGGGGGGAAAAACTGTTTTTT	CASSLWGEKLFF
TRBV6-1	TRBJ2-5	.	.	14	TGTGCCAGCAGTGAAGTTGGAGTGCAAGAGACCCAGTACTTC	CASSEVGVQETQYF
TRBV27	TRBJ2-7	.	few	15	TGTGCCAGCTGTGGATTGTTCGGCAGCTCCTACGAGCAGTACTTC	CASCGLFGSSYEQYF
TRBV29-1	TRBJ2-3	.	few	15	TGCAGCGCCGACGGGGGCGGGTTGAGCACAGATACGCAGTATTTT	CSADGGGLSTDTQYF
TRBV7-6	TRBJ2-2	.	few	17	TGTGCCAGCAGCTTAGAACCCCCGGGCCCTTACACCGGGGAGCTGTTTTTT	CASSLEPPGPYTGELFF
TRBV5-4	TRBJ1-2	.	.	14	TGTGCCAGCAGCGGGACGGGCAGCAACTATGGCTACACCTTC	CASSGTGSNYGYTF
TRBV7-2	TRBJ2-3	.	.	14	TGTGCCAGCAGCTTAAGGGGGGACACAGATACGCAGTATTTT	CASSLRGDTDTQYF
TRBV7-2	TRBJ2-5	.	many	17	TGTGCCAGCAGCTTAAGTGGGGGAGCCGGGTTACAAGAGACCCAGTACTTC	CASSLSGGAGLQETQYF
TRBV7-8	TRBJ2-5	.	.	12	TGTGCCAGCAGCTTAGAGCTCGGGACCCAGTACTTC	CASSLELGTQYF